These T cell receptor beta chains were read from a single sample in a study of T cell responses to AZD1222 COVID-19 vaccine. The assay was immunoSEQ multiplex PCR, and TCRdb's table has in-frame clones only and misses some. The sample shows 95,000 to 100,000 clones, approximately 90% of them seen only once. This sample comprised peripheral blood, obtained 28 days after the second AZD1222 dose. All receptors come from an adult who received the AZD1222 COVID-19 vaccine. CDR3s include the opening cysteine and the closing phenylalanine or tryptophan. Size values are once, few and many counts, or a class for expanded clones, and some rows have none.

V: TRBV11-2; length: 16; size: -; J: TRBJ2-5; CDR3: CASSLVPLGHQETQYF
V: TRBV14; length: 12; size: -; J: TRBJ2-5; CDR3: CASSEDRKTQYF
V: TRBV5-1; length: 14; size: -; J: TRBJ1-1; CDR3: CASSTGGSGDEAFF
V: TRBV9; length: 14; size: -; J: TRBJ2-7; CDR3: CASSVRDSFYEQYF
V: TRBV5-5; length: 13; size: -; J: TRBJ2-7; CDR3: CASSLTGSYEQYF
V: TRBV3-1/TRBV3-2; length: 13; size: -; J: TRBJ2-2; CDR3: CASSRGTNGELFF
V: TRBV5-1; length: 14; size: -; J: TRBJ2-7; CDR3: CASSRTGLRGEQYF
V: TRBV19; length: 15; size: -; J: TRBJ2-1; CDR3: CASRGLAGDYNEQFF
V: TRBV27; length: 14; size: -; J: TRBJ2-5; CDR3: CASSNRGGQETQYF
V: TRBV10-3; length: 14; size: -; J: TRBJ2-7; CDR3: CAISAGEPTYEQYF
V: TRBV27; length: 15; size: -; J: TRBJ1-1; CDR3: CASSPPGRMNTEAFF
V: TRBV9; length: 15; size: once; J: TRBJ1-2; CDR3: CASSVEGHGVYGYTF
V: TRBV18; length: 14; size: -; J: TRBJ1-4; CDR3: CASSPPGQVEKLFF
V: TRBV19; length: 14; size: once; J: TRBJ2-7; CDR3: CASSYRGGWYEQYF
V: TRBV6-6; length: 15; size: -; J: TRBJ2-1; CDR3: CASSPWTSGPNEQFF
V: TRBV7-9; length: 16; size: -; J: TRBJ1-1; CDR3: CASSLESGGAGTEAFF
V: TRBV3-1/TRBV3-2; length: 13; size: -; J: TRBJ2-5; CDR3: CASSRQIEETQYF
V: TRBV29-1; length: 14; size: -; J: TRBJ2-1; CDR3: CSVDPGTGNNEQFF
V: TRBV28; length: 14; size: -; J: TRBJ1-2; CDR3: CASSKVGRDYGYTF
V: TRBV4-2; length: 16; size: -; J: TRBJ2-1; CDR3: CASSQDGGESYNEQFF
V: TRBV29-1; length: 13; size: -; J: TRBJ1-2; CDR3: CSVEGRGDYGYTF
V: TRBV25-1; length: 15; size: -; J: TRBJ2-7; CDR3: CASAPPGPSGYEQYF
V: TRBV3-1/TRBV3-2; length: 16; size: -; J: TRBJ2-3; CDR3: CASSPTRGFGTDTQYF
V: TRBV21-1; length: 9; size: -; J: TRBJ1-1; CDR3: CASKNGAFF
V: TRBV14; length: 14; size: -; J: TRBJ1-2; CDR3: CASSQWKDGYGYTF
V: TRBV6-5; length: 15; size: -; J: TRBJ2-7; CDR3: CASIPGVAGEYEQYF
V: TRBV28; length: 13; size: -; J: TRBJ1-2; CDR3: CASSPGGNYGYTF
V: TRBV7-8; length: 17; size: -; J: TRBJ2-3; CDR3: CASSSRKGAGWSGTQYF
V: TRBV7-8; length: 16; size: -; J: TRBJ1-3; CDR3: CASSLVMGFSGNTIYF
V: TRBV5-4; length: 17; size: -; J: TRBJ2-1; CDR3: CASSLSPGTGLLQGQFF
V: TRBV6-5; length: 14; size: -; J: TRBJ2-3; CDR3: CASRARGTTDTQYF
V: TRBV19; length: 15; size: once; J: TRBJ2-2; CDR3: CASSPPGALTGELFF
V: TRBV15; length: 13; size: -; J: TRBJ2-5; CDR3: CATSSDRSETQYF
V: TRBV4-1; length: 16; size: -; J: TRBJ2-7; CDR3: CASSQEGLAGSYEQYF
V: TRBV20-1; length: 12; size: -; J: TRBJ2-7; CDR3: CSASWSAHEQYF
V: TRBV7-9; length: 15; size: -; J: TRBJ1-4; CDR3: CASSASGGSNEKLFF
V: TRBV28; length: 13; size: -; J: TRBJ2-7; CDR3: CASMGSPDYEQYF
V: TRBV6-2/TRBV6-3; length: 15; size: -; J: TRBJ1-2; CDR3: CASSYSGRPLYGYTF
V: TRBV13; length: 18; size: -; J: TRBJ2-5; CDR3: CASSIAGLLAGTKETQYF
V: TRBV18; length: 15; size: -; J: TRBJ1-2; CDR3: CASSPHPTGGYGYTF
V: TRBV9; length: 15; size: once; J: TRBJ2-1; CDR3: CASSHSGTLGNEQFF
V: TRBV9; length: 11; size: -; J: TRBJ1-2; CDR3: CASSADRGYTF
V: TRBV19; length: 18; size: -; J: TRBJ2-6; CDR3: CASRPPNQGHSGANVLTF
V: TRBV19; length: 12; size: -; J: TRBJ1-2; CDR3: CASRTFNYGYTF
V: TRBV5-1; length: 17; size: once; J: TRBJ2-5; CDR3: CASSLGSGTAGQETQYF
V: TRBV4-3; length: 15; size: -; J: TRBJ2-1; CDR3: CASSQGTSGYNEQFF
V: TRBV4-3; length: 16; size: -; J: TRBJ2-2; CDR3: CASSQDTGVSTGELFF
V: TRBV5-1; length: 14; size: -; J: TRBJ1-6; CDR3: CASSSTGVDSPLHF
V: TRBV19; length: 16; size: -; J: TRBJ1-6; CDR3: CASMGRSRSGNSPLHF
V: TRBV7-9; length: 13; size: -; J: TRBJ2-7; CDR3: CASSGTGLYEQYF
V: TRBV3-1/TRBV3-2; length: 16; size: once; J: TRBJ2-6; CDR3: CASSLIPGAGANVLTF
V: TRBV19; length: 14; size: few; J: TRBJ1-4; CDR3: CASSSQGDFEKLFF
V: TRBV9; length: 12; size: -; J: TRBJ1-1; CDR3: CASSPGGSEAFF
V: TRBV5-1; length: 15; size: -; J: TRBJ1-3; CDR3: CASSLAGRGRNTIYF
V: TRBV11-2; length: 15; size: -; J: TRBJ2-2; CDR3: CASSLGTSHTGELFF
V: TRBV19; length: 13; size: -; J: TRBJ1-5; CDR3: CASSIEFDQPQHF
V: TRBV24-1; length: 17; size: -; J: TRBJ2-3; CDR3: CATSEPGTGLRGDTQYF
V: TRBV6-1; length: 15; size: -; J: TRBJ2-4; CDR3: CASSEGRGTKNIQYF
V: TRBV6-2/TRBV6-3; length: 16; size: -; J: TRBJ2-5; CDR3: CASSYPFRTGKQTQYF
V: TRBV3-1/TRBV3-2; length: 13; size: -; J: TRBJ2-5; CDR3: CASSARGGETQYF